This T cell receptor (beta chain) emerged from a study of shared clonotypes between healthy human individuals. Study as a whole: Sampling drew on donors who were a couple of women and a few men aged 18 to 49.

Replicate PCRs run on sorted subsets employed approximately 200 ng DNA, approximately 30,000 T cell genomes. The repertoire was sequenced with immunoSEQ multiplex PCR; TCRdb's copy has only in-frame clones and lacks some. The sample lists hundreds of thousands of clones, about 97% occurring once. Every donor was a Caucasian adult from Nashville, Tennessee. The source of this sequence is a man aged 30-40 years in good health. Sequenced input: memory CD8+ T cells sorted from blood. Sample subset: CD45RO+ cells pooled with CCR7-negative TemRA cells.

Here the CDR3 reads CASSLAGTSGTLYEQYF. The CDR3, as DNA: TGTGCCAGCAGCTTGGCCGGTACTAGCGGGACCCTCTACGAGCAGTACTTC. This chain connects TRBV5-4 to TRBJ2-7; 10 nucleotides align to TRBD2. With 0 bases clipped from V and 3 bases from J, the junction kept 9 bases outside the gene matches. Germline assignment: CDR1 SGHNT and CDR2 YYREEE (reference sequence). This CDR3 region has 17 residues. The full variable domain, rest sourced from reference TRBV5-4 and TRBJ2-7, is ETGVTQSPTHLIKTRGQQVTLRCSSQSGHNTVSWYQQALGQGPQFIFQYYREEENGRGNFPPRFSGLQFPNYSSELNVNALELDDSALYLCASSLAGTSGTLYEQYFGPGTRLTVT.